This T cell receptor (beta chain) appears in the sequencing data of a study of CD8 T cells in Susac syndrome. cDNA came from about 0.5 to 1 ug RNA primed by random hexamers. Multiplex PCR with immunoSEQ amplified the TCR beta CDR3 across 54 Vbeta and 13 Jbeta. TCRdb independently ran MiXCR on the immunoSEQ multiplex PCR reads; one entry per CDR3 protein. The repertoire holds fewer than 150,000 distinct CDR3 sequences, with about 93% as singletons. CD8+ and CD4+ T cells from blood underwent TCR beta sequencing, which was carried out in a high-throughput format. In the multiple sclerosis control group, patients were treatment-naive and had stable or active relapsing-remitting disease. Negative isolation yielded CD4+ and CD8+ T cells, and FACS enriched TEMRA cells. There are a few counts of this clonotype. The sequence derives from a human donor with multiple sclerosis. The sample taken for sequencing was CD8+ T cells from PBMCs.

CDR3 DNA sequence: TGTGCCAGCGCTGGGCTGAGCTCCTACGAGCAGTACTTC. Its protein product is CASAGLSSYEQYF. The rearrangement links TRBV6-2 or TRBV6-3 to TRBJ2-7; D ambiguous. This CDR3 spans 13 amino acids. Germline V lookup: CDR1 MNHEY, CDR2 SVGEGT. V lost 8 bases and J lost 0, with 11 bases in between.